This T cell receptor beta chain was sequenced for a study of regulatory T cells in long-lasting Graves disease. Study information: Over 5 years of antithyroid drugs plus positive TSH receptor antibodies defined persistent Graves' disease.

According to the study, TCR beta libraries were built with iRepertoire HTBI primers and CDR3-region Arm-PCR. TCRdb processed the multiplex PCR reads anew with MiXCR; each CDR3 protein has one entry. The sample carries roughly 500,000 distinct CDR3 sequences, about 20% recorded once. Documented time point: persistent/refractory GD, antithyroid drugs over 5 years with positive TRAb. With RNA extracted from PBMCs as input, the TCR library was made. Clinicians diagnosed Graves' disease using American Thyroid Association guidelines. Tubes containing EDTA received around 9.5 milliliters of drawn peripheral blood. CDR3 length: 16 amino acids. In germline, CDR1 is LNHNV, CDR2 YYDKDF (reference sequence). Trimming pared 0 bases from V and 5 bases from J, leaving 16 bases between.

The chain is built from TRBV15 and TRBJ2-5; D gene ambiguous. This sequence originates from a female donor with Graves disease. Sequencing was performed on peripheral blood mononuclear cells (PBMCs), taken when the disease was refractory, from a patient treated with antithyroid drugs. The CDR3 loop is CATSREVWVWQETQYF. For the CDR3, the DNA is TGTGCCACCAGCAGAGAAGTCTGGGTTTGGCAGGAGACCCAGTACTTC.